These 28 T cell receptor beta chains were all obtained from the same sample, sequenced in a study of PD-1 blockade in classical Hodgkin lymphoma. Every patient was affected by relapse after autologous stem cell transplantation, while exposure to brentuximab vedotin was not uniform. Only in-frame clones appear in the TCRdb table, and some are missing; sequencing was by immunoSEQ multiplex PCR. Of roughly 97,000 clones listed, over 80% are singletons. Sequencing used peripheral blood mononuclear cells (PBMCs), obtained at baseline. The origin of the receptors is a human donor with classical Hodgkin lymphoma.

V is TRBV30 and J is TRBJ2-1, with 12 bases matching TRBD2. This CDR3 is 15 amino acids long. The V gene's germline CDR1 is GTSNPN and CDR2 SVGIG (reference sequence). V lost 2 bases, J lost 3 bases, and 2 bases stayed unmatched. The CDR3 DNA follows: TGTGCCTGGAGTCAGGGACTAGCGGGCTACAATGAGCAGTTCTTC. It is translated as CAWSQGLAGYNEQFF. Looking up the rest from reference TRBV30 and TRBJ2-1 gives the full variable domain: SQTIHQWPATLVQPVGSPLSLECTVEGTSNPNLYWYRQAAGRGLQLLFYSVGIGQISSEVPQNLSASRPQDRQFILSSKKLLLSDSGFYLCAWSQGLAGYNEQFFGPGTRLTVL.

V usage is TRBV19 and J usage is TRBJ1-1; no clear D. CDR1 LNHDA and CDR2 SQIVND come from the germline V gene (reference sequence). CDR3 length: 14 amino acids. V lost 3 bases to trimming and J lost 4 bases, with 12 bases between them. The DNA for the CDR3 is TGTGCCAGTAGTATTCTCGGAATTACCACTGAAGCTTTCTTT. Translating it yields CASSILGITTEAFF.

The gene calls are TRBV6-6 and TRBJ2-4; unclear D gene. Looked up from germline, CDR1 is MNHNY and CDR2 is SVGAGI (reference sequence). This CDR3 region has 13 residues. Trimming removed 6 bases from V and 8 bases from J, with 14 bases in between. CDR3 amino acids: CASSPDTPDIQYF. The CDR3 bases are TGTGCCAGCAGCCCCGATACCCCGGACATTCAGTACTTC.

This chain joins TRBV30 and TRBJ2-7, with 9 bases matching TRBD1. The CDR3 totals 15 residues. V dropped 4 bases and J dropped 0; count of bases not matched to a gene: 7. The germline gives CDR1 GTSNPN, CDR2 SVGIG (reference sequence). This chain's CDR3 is CAWNRGPKSSYEQYF. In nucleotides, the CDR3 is TGTGCCTGGAACAGGGGGCCAAAAAGCTCCTACGAGCAGTACTTC.

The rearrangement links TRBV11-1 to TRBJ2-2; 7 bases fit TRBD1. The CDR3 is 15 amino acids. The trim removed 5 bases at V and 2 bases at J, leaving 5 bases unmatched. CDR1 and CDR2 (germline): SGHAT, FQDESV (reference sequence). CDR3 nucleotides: TGTGCCAGCAGCCGGGACAGACCCAACACCGGGGAGCTGTTTTTT. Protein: CASSRDRPNTGELFF.

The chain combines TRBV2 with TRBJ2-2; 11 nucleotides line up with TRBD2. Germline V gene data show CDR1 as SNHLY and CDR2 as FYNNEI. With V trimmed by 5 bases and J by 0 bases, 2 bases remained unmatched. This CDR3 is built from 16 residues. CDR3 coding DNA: TGTGCCAGCAGTCTAGCGGGAGGCGCGAACACCGGGGAGCTGTTTTTT. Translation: CASSLAGGANTGELFF.

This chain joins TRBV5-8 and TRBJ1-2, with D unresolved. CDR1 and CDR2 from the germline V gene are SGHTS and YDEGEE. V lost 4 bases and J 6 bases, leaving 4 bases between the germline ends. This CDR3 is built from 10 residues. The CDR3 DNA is TGTGCCAGCAGCGTCCATGGCTACACCTTC. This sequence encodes CASSVHGYTF.

This chain's CDR3 is CASSSLLLARHRETQYF. The CDR3 bases are TGTGCCAGCAGCTCCCTCTTACTAGCGAGGCACCGAGAGACCCAGTACTTC. The chain joins TRBV7-8 to TRBJ2-5; the match to TRBD2 covers 7 bases. With V trimmed by 4 bases and J by 4 bases, 15 bases remained unmatched. Germline V CDR1 and CDR2: SGHVS, FQNEAQ. CDR3 length equals 17 residues.

The chain's CDR3 is CASSATGFGNTIYF. CDR3 sequence (DNA): TGTGCCAGCAGTGCAACAGGGTTCGGAAACACCATATATTTT. The chain carries TRBV27 and TRBJ1-3, with D possibly matching TRBD1 (6 bases). The CDR3 covers 14 residues. Trimming stripped 5 bases from V and 4 bases from J, with 12 bases between. CDR1 MNHEY and CDR2 SMNVEV come from the germline V gene (reference sequence).

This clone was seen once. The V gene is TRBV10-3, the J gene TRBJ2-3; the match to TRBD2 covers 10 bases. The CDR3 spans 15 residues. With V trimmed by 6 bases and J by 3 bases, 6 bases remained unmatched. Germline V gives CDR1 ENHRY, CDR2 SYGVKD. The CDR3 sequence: CAISVLAGRTDTQYF. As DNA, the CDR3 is TGTGCCATCAGCGTACTAGCGGGAAGAACAGATACGCAGTATTTT.

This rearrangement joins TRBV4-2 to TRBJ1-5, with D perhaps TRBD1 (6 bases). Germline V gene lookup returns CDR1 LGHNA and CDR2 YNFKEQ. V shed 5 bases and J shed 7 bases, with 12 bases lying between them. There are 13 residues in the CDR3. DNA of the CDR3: TGTGCCAGCAGCTTGAAAGGGGGGCAGCCCCAGCATTTT. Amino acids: CASSLKGGQPQHF.

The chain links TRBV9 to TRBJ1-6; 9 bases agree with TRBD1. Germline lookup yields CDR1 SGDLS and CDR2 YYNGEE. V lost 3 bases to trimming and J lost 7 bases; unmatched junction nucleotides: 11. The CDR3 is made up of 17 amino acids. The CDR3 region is CASSAPPGQGLNSPLHF. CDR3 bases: TGTGCCAGCAGCGCTCCCCCGGGACAGGGACTCAATTCACCCCTCCACTTT.

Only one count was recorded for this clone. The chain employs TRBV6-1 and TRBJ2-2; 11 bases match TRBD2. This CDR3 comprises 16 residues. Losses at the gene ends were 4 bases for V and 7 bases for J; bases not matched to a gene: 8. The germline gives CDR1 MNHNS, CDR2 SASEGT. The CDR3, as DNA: TGTGCCAGCAGTGCCAGACTAGCGGGAACCGGCGGGGAGCTGTTTTTT. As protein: CASSARLAGTGGELFF.

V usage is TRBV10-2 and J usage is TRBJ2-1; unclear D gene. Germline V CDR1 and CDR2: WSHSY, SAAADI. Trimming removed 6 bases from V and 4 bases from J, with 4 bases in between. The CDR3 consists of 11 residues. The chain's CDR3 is CASSAYNEQFF. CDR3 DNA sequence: TGCGCCAGCAGCGCATACAATGAGCAGTTCTTC.

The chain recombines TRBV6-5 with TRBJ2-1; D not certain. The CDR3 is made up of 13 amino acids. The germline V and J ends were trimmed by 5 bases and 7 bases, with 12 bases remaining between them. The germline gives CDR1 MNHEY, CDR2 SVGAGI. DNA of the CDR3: TGTGCCAGCAGTCCCACGTTAGGGAATGAGCAGTTCTTC. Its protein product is CASSPTLGNEQFF.

The CDR3 loop reads CASSEATGGTGELFF. The CDR3 nucleotides are TGTGCCAGCAGTGAAGCAACAGGGGGCACCGGGGAGCTGTTTTTT. This chain links TRBV6-1 with TRBJ2-2; 8 bases line up with TRBD1. The CDR3 spans 15 residues. V lost 0 bases and J lost 4; bases outside the gene matches: 1. From germline, CDR1 is MNHNS and CDR2 SASEGT.

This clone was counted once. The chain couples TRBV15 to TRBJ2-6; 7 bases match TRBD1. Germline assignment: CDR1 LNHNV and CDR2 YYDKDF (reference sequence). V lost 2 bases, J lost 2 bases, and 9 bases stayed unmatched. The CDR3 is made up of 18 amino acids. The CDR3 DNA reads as TGTGCCACCAGCAGATCCCTCTCAACAGGGGCTGGGGCCAACGTCCTGACTTTC. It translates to CATSRSLSTGAGANVLTF.

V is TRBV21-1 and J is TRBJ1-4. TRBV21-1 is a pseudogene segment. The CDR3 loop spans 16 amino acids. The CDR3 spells CASSKAQGREDEKLFF. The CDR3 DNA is TGTGCCAGCAGCAAAGCGCAAGGGAGGGAGGATGAAAAACTGTTTTTT.

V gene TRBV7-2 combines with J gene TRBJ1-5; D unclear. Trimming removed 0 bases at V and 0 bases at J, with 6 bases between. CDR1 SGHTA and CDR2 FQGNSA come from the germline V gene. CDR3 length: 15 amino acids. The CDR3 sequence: CASSLAGYSNQPQHF. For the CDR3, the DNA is TGTGCCAGCAGCTTAGCTGGGTATAGCAATCAGCCCCAGCATTTT.

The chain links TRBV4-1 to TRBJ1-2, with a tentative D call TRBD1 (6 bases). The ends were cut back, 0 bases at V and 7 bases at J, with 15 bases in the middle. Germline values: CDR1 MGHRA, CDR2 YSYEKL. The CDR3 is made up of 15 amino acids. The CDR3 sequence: CASSQDLAGVSGYTF. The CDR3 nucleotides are TGCGCCAGCAGCCAAGATCTAGCAGGGGTGAGTGGCTACACCTTC.

The chain's CDR3 is CATSRGGGLDEKLFF. The CDR3 nucleotides are TGTGCCACCAGCAGGGGCGGGGGGCTGGATGAAAAACTGTTTTTT. V is TRBV15 and J is TRBJ1-4, with TRBD1 as a possible D gene (6 bases). The CDR3 loop spans 15 amino acids. Trimming shortened V by 3 bases and J by 6 bases, and 14 bases separated the two germline ends. Germline V gene lookup returns CDR1 LNHNV and CDR2 YYDKDF (reference sequence).

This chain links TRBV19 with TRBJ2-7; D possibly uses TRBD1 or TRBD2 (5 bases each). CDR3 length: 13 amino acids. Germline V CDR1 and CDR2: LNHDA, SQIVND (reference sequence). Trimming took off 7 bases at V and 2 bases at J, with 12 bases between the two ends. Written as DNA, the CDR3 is TGTGCCAGTAAACCGGGACCCGCCTACGAGCAGTACTTC. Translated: CASKPGPAYEQYF. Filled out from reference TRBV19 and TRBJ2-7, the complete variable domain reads DGGITQSPKYLFRKEGQNVTLSCEQNLNHDAMYWYRQDPGQGLRLIYYSQIVNDFQKGDIAEGYSVSREKKESFPLTVTSAQKNPTAFYLCASKPGPAYEQYFGPGTRLTVT.

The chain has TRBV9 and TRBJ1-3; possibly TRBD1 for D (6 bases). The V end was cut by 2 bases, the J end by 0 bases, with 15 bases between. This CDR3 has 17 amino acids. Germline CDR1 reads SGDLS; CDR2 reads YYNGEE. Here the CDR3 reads CASSVGTKPFSGNTIYF. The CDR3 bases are TGTGCCAGCAGCGTGGGGACAAAGCCATTCTCTGGAAACACCATATATTTT.

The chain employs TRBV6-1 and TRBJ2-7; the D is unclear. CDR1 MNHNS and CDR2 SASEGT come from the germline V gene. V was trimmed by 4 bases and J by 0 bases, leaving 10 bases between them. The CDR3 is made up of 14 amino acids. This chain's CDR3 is CASSVPRSSYEQYF. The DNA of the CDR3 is TGTGCCAGCAGTGTGCCGAGGAGCTCCTACGAGCAGTACTTC.

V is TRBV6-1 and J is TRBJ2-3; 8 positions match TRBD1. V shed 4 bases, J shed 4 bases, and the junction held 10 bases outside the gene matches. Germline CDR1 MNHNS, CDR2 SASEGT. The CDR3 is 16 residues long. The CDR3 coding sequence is TGTGCCAGCAGTGCAGAATCAGGGGGCAGGTCAGATACGCAGTATTTT. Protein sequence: CASSAESGGRSDTQYF.

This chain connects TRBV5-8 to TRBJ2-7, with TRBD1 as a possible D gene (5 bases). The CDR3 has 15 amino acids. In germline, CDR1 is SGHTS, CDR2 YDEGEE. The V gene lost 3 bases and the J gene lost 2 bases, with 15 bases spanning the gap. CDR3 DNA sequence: TGTGCCAGCAGCTGGGGCCGAGTGGGGACCTACGAGCAGTACTTC. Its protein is CASSWGRVGTYEQYF. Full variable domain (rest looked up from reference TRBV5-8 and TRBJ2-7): EAGVTQSPTHLIKTRGQQATLRCSPISGHTSVYWYQQALGLGLQFLLWYDEGEERNRGNFPPRFSGRQFPNYSSELNVNALELEDSALYLCASSWGRVGTYEQYFGPGTRLTVT.

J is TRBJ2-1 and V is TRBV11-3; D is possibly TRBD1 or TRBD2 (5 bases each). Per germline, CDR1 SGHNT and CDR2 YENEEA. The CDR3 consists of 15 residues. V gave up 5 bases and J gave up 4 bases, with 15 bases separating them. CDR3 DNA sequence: TGTGCCAGCAGCCGTGAGAGGGGAGCTTACAATGAGCAGTTCTTC. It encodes CASSRERGAYNEQFF.

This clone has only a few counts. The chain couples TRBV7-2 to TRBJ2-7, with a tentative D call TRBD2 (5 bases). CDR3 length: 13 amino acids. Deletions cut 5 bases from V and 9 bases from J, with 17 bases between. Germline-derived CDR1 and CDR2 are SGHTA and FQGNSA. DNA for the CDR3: TGTGCCAGCAGCGACGGACTGGCTGGGGTGCAGTACTTC. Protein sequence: CASSDGLAGVQYF.